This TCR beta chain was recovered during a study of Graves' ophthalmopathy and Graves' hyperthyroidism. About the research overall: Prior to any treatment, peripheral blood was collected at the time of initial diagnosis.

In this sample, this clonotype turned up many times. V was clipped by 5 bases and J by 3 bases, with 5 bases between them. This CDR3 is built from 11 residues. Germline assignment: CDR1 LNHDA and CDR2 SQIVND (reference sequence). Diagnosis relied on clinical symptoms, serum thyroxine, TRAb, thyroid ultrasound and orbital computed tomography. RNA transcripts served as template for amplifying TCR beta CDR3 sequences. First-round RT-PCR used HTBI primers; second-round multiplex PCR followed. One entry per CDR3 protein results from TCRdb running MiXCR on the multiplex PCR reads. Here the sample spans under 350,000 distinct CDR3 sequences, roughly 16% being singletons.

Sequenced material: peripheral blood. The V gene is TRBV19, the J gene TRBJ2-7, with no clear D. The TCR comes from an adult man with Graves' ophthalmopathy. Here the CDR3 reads CASSAYYEQYF. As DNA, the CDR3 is TGTGCCAGTAGTGCATACTACGAGCAGTACTTC.